This T cell receptor beta chain was recovered during a study of shared clonotypes between healthy human individuals. Study-level results: Relative to their counterparts shared across all four donors, non-shared clonotypes exhibited diminished generation probabilities.

The data were produced by immunoSEQ multiplex PCR, yet TCRdb's version contains in-frame clones alone and is incomplete. Of approximately 600,000 clones listed, roughly 96% are singletons. This CDR3 is 11 amino acids long. CDR1 and CDR2 from the germline V gene are MNHEY and SMNVEV (reference sequence). The V end was cut by 4 bases, the J end by 8 bases, with 8 bases between. In this sample, this clone turned up a few times. The target antigen is unknown. At the DNA level, this CDR3 is encoded by other sequences in the same sample as well. Selected positively for CCR7 and CD45RO-negative, naive CD8 cells excluded terminally differentiated effector memory CD45RA+ cells. All the donors were Caucasian adults who lived in Nashville, Tennessee.

The material sequenced was naive CD8+ T cells sorted from blood. The chain combines TRBV27 with TRBJ1-2, with D possibly TRBD1 on 6 matching bases. The receptor was derived from a young woman in good health. The DNA of the CDR3 is TGTGCCAGCAGTTCAGGGGTCGGCTACACCTTC. Its protein is CASSSGVGYTF.